A selection of T cell receptor beta chains follows, all from one sample in a study of beta chain features in type 1 diabetes. Produced via immunoSEQ multiplex PCR; TCRdb's table is partial and in-frame only. The sample records hundreds of thousands of clones, about 14% being singletons. The sequencing input was naive CD4+ T cells from blood. These receptor sequences come from a man between 18 and 35 years old in good health. The CDR3 runs from the conserved cysteine through the conserved F or W. The D gene is left open where the match is weak. Clone size is given for some rows only: seen once, a few or many times, or a class if the clone is expanded.

few	TRBV6-1	.	TRBJ1-5	TGTGCCAGCAGGGAAGTACATAGCAATCAGCCCCAGCATTTT	CASREVHSNQPQHF
few	TRBV5-4	.	TRBJ1-3	TGTGCCAGCAGCTTGGCCGGTGCAGGGAGAGGAAACACCATATATTTT	CASSLAGAGRGNTIYF
.	TRBV9	TRBD1	TRBJ1-2	TGTGCCAGCAGTAAGGGACAGGCTAACTATGGCTACACCTTC	CASSKGQANYGYTF
.	TRBV27	TRBD2	TRBJ2-5	TGTGCCAGCAGTCTGGTCCGGGGAGCGGGGGAGACCCAGTACTTC	CASSLVRGAGETQYF
few	TRBV29-1	.	TRBJ1-1	TGCAGCGTTTCCTCCGGGACAACTATGGGGACTGAAGCTTTCTTT	CSVSSGTTMGTEAFF
few	TRBV28	.	TRBJ2-5	TGTGCCAGCAGCTCGGGAACGCGGGAGACCCAGTACTTC	CASSSGTRETQYF
few	TRBV7-9	.	TRBJ2-3	TGTGCCAGCAGTCGACGGGAGGATACGCAGTATTTT	CASSRREDTQYF
.	TRBV19	.	TRBJ1-1	TGTGCCAGTAGTATCGGAGGATACACTGAAGCTTTCTTT	CASSIGGYTEAFF
.	TRBV27	TRBD1	TRBJ1-1	TGTGCCAGCAAACGACAGGGAATGAACACTGAAGCTTTCTTT	CASKRQGMNTEAFF
.	TRBV6-5	.	TRBJ1-3	TGTGCCAGCAGTTACGGGAGGGAGTCGCACACCATATATTTT	CASSYGRESHTIYF
.	TRBV9	TRBD1	TRBJ1-3	TGTGCCAGCAGCGTGGGACAGGGGGAGAGAAACACCATATATTTT	CASSVGQGERNTIYF
.	TRBV27	.	TRBJ1-6	TGTGCCAGCAGTCCGGGGGAAAGTAGTTCACCCCTCCACTTT	CASSPGESSSPLHF
few	TRBV5-1	.	TRBJ1-1	TGCGCCAGCAGCTTTCTGACGGACATGAACACTGAAGCTTTCTTT	CASSFLTDMNTEAFF
.	TRBV6-4	.	TRBJ2-7	TGTGCCAGCATCACTCAGGGCTCCTACGAGCAGTACTTC	CASITQGSYEQYF
few	TRBV7-6	.	TRBJ2-7	TGTGCCAGCAGCTTGGTGGGGGTTAACGGGAATAGCTACGAGCAGTACTTC	CASSLVGVNGNSYEQYF
few	TRBV5-6	.	TRBJ2-3	TGTGCCAGCAGCTTGGTAGCCGGGCGCACAGATACGCAGTATTTT	CASSLVAGRTDTQYF
.	TRBV5-1	.	TRBJ2-1	TGCGCCAGCAGCTTAATCGCGGGAATCGATGAGCAGTTCTTC	CASSLIAGIDEQFF
.	TRBV11-1	.	TRBJ2-6	TGTGCCAGCAGCTCTTTGTCCCGCTCTGGGGCCAACGTCCTGACTTTC	CASSSLSRSGANVLTF
few	TRBV4-2	.	TRBJ1-1	TGTGCCAGCAGCTCAGGGGTTTTGACTGAAGCTTTCTTT	CASSSGVLTEAFF
few	TRBV28	.	TRBJ2-7	TGTGCCAGTCTGGGGCGGGGACGGCCCTCCTACGAGCAGTACTTC	CASLGRGRPSYEQYF
few	TRBV5-6	.	TRBJ2-3	TGTGCCAGCAGCTTCGCTCCGACAGGGAGGGGAGCAGATACGCAGTATTTT	CASSFAPTGRGADTQYF
.	TRBV28	.	TRBJ2-5	TGTGCCAGCACCCGCGTCGGGGGGCTTGGAGAGACCCAGTACTTC	CASTRVGGLGETQYF
.	TRBV18	.	TRBJ1-5	TGTGCCAGCTCACCAATGGCGGGTACCTTCAATAGCAATCAGCCCCAGCATTTT	CASSPMAGTFNSNQPQHF
few	TRBV5-1	.	TRBJ2-1	TGCGCCAGCAGCTTCAGTAGTGAAGGGCAGTTCTTC	CASSFSSEGQFF
few	TRBV7-2	.	TRBJ2-7	TGTGCCAGCAGCTTAGCTCGCGGGTACGAGCAGTACTTC	CASSLARGYEQYF
few	TRBV7-3	.	TRBJ1-4	TGTGCCAGGATAAGGGAGAATGAAAAACTGTTTTTT	CARIRENEKLFF
.	TRBV10-3	.	TRBJ1-5	TGTGCCATCAGGGGGCAGGAGGTAGGAAATCAGCCCCAGCATTTT	CAIRGQEVGNQPQHF
.	TRBV7-3	TRBD2	TRBJ2-7	TGTGCCAGCAGCTTACTAGCGGGGTTCCACGAGCAGTACTTC	CASSLLAGFHEQYF
.	TRBV10-3	.	TRBJ2-6	TGTGCCATCAGTGGGGCTAGCGCGAACTCTGGGGCCAACGTCCTGACTTTC	CAISGASANSGANVLTF
.	TRBV4-3	.	TRBJ2-7	TGCGCCAGCAGCCAACAGACAGTTACGGGCTACGAGCAGTACTTC	CASSQQTVTGYEQYF
few	TRBV5-1	.	TRBJ2-2	TGCGCCAGCAGCTTGGCAGGACCAGGCACCGGGGAGCTGTTTTTT	CASSLAGPGTGELFF
.	TRBV6-6	TRBD1	TRBJ2-1	TGTGCCAGCAGTCCTGGACAGGGGAGCAATGAGCAGTTCTTC	CASSPGQGSNEQFF
.	TRBV7-6	.	TRBJ2-1	TGTGCCAGCAGCTTAGGGGAAGATGAGCAGTTCTTC	CASSLGEDEQFF
few	TRBV4-3	.	TRBJ2-7	TGCGCCAGCAGCCAGGGGGTACCCTACGAGCAGTACTTC	CASSQGVPYEQYF
few	TRBV2	TRBD1	TRBJ1-2	TGTGCCAGCAGACCGGGACAGGGTCGTGGCTACACCTTC	CASRPGQGRGYTF
few	TRBV7-3	TRBD2	TRBJ2-1	TGTGCCAGCAGCACACTAGCGGACAATGAGCAGTTCTTC	CASSTLADNEQFF
few	TRBV27	TRBD2	TRBJ2-7	TGTGCCAGCAGTCCAGCGGGGATCACCTACGAGCAGTACTTC	CASSPAGITYEQYF
.	TRBV7-2	.	TRBJ1-5	TGTGCCAGCAGCTTAGTGCAGGGAGGCCCCAATCAGCCCCAGCATTTT	CASSLVQGGPNQPQHF
few	TRBV9	.	TRBJ2-2	TGTGCCAGCAGACTCGGGACGGTGAACACCGGGGAGCTGTTTTTT	CASRLGTVNTGELFF
.	TRBV5-1	.	TRBJ2-5	TGCGCCAGCAGCTTGACGGTGACAGTGGTCCACCAAGAGACCCAGTACTTC	CASSLTVTVVHQETQYF
few	TRBV5-1	.	TRBJ2-3	TGCGCCAGCAGCTTGATCCTAGCCAGCACAGATACGCAGTATTTT	CASSLILASTDTQYF
few	TRBV5-1	TRBD1	TRBJ1-2	TGCGCCAGCAGGACCGGGACAGGGAACTATGGCTACACCTTC	CASRTGTGNYGYTF
once	TRBV7-2	.	TRBJ2-7	TGTGCCAGCAGCCCCGACCGACAGCAGCACGAGCAGTACTTC	CASSPDRQQHEQYF
.	TRBV23-1	.	TRBJ2-7	TGCGCCAGCAGCCATCTCCGGCCACCATCCTACGAGCAGTACTTC	CASSHLRPPSYEQYF
.	TRBV7-6	TRBD1	TRBJ1-2	TGTGCCAGCAGCTTTTTGGACAGGGCCCTTAACTATGGCTACACCTTC	CASSFLDRALNYGYTF
few	TRBV5-1	.	TRBJ2-7	TGCGCCAGCAGCTTGGACAGCCAGGGGGGCGAGCAGTACTTC	CASSLDSQGGEQYF
.	TRBV4-2	.	TRBJ2-1	TGTGCCAGCAGCCAAGACACCCCCAGGTACAATGAGCAGTTCTTC	CASSQDTPRYNEQFF
.	TRBV30	TRBD1	TRBJ2-7	TGTGCCTGGAACGCAGGGGGAGAGTGGCAGTACTTC	CAWNAGGEWQYF
few	TRBV4-1	TRBD2	TRBJ2-1	TGCGCCAGCAGCCAAGGGGGGGGACTAGCTAACTACAATGAGCAGTTCTTC	CASSQGGGLANYNEQFF
few	TRBV18	.	TRBJ1-1	TGTGCCAGCTTAACCAGAGACACTGAAGCTTTCTTT	CASLTRDTEAFF
.	TRBV6-1	TRBD1	TRBJ2-7	TGTGCCAGCAGGGGGACAGGGGTCTACGAGCAGTACTTC	CASRGTGVYEQYF
.	TRBV5-1	.	TRBJ1-2	TGCGCCAGCGGGGGAGGGTCCAACTATGGCTACACCTTC	CASGGGSNYGYTF
few	TRBV2	.	TRBJ2-3	TGTGCCAGCAGGAACACAGATACGCAGTATTTT	CASRNTDTQYF
few	TRBV29-1	.	TRBJ1-1	TGCAGCGTTGAAAGCGGCAGAGAAGCTTTCTTT	CSVESGREAFF
.	TRBV25-1	.	TRBJ1-2	TGTGCCAGCAGATCTAGTGGGGGTAACTATGGCTACACCTTC	CASRSSGGNYGYTF